Listed below are T cell receptor beta chains from one sample, sequenced in a study of blood T cell repertoires in COVID-19. The data were produced by immunoSEQ multiplex PCR, yet TCRdb's version contains in-frame clones alone and is incomplete. The data show 75,000 to 80,000 clones, about 87% seen once. The sample taken for sequencing was peripheral blood. Receptors originate from a human donor in a cohort sampled during active COVID-19. The CDR3 runs from the conserved cysteine through the conserved F or W. The order of the fields is CDR3 DNA, CDR3 protein, D gene, clone size, J gene, V gene. The D gene is left open where the match is weak. Clone size appears in some rows only: once, few, many, or a class for an expanded clone.

CDR3 DNA: TGTGCCAGCATGATCGACCGGAGCTCCTACGAGCAGTACTTC
CDR3 protein: CASMIDRSSYEQYF
D gene: -
clone size: -
J gene: TRBJ2-7
V gene: TRBV27

CDR3 DNA: TGTGCCAGCAGTTTCCGGGACAGGGGAGGACAGCCCCAGCATTTT
CDR3 protein: CASSFRDRGGQPQHF
D gene: TRBD1
clone size: -
J gene: TRBJ1-5
V gene: TRBV6-5

CDR3 DNA: TGTGCCAGCAGCTTAGGGTGGCTCACCTCTGGGGCCAACGTCCTGACTTTC
CDR3 protein: CASSLGWLTSGANVLTF
D gene: -
clone size: -
J gene: TRBJ2-6
V gene: TRBV11-2

CDR3 DNA: TGTGCCAGCAGTCCAGTAGCCAAAAACATTCAGTACTTC
CDR3 protein: CASSPVAKNIQYF
D gene: -
clone size: once
J gene: TRBJ2-4
V gene: TRBV6-5

CDR3 DNA: TGTGCCAGCAGCGTAGGAGTCACCGGGGAGCTGTTTTTT
CDR3 protein: CASSVGVTGELFF
D gene: -
clone size: -
J gene: TRBJ2-2
V gene: TRBV9

CDR3 DNA: TGTGCCAGAGGCCTAGGGGGTTTAGGGGGAGATACGCAGTATTTT
CDR3 protein: CARGLGGLGGDTQYF
D gene: -
clone size: -
J gene: TRBJ2-3
V gene: TRBV2

CDR3 DNA: TGTGCCAGCAGCTTAGATCTACAGGTCGAGACTGAAGCTTTCTTT
CDR3 protein: CASSLDLQVETEAFF
D gene: -
clone size: few
J gene: TRBJ1-1
V gene: TRBV7-9

CDR3 DNA: TGCGCCAGCAGCAGCCTACCGGGACAGGGATACGAGCAGTACTTC
CDR3 protein: CASSSLPGQGYEQYF
D gene: TRBD1
clone size: -
J gene: TRBJ2-7
V gene: TRBV5-1

CDR3 DNA: TGTGCCAGCAGCCAAAACCCGGGGGGGGCAGGAGAGACCCAGTACTTC
CDR3 protein: CASSQNPGGAGETQYF
D gene: TRBD2
clone size: -
J gene: TRBJ2-5
V gene: TRBV7-2

CDR3 DNA: TGTGCCAGCAGCGCCACGGGGGGGCCGGAGACCCAGTACTTC
CDR3 protein: CASSATGGPETQYF
D gene: TRBD2
clone size: once
J gene: TRBJ2-5
V gene: TRBV5-4

CDR3 DNA: TGTGCCAGCAGTAGAGGGGGACAGGGCAATCAGCCCCAGCATTTT
CDR3 protein: CASSRGGQGNQPQHF
D gene: TRBD1
clone size: few
J gene: TRBJ1-5
V gene: TRBV27

CDR3 DNA: TGTGCCAGCAGTCCTGGGACTAGCGGGCCAACCCTCACAGATACGCAGTATTTT
CDR3 protein: CASSPGTSGPTLTDTQYF
D gene: TRBD2
clone size: -
J gene: TRBJ2-3
V gene: TRBV28

CDR3 DNA: TGCAGCGTTGAGGGGGGTATTACCGGGGAGCTGTTTTTT
CDR3 protein: CSVEGGITGELFF
D gene: -
clone size: once
J gene: TRBJ2-2
V gene: TRBV29-1

CDR3 DNA: TGTGCCAGTAGTATCGACAGGGAACGCGAAAAACTGTTTTTT
CDR3 protein: CASSIDREREKLFF
D gene: TRBD1
clone size: -
J gene: TRBJ1-4
V gene: TRBV19

CDR3 DNA: TGTGCCAGCTCACCACTACGTGTGGCAGGGGTTCCGTACGAGCAGTACTTC
CDR3 protein: CASSPLRVAGVPYEQYF
D gene: -
clone size: -
J gene: TRBJ2-7
V gene: TRBV18

CDR3 DNA: TGTGCCTGGATTGCGAGCGGGGGGGCGAACGATTTAGATACGCAGTATTTT
CDR3 protein: CAWIASGGANDLDTQYF
D gene: TRBD2
clone size: -
J gene: TRBJ2-3
V gene: TRBV30

CDR3 DNA: TGTGCCACCAGCAGAACGGACAGGGCTTCACAGCATTTT
CDR3 protein: CATSRTDRASQHF
D gene: TRBD1
clone size: -
J gene: TRBJ1-5
V gene: TRBV15

CDR3 DNA: TGTGCCAGCAGCCAACTTAGCCCGGGACTAGCGATTCAGTACTTC
CDR3 protein: CASSQLSPGLAIQYF
D gene: TRBD2
clone size: -
J gene: TRBJ2-7
V gene: TRBV14

CDR3 DNA: TGTGCCAGCAGCTTTAGCGTGAACTATGGCTACACCTTC
CDR3 protein: CASSFSVNYGYTF
D gene: -
clone size: -
J gene: TRBJ1-2
V gene: TRBV11-2

CDR3 DNA: TGTGCCAGTAGTTCCAGGGAGGCTAGAATGAACACTGAAGCTTTCTTT
CDR3 protein: CASSSREARMNTEAFF
D gene: -
clone size: -
J gene: TRBJ1-1
V gene: TRBV19

CDR3 DNA: TGTGCCAGCAGCCCATACGGACAGGAGATTAACTATGGCTACACCTTC
CDR3 protein: CASSPYGQEINYGYTF
D gene: TRBD1
clone size: few
J gene: TRBJ1-2
V gene: TRBV3-1/TRBV3-2

CDR3 DNA: TGCGCCAGCAGCTTGGGTACCGGGACAGGGCTCTATGGCTACACCTTC
CDR3 protein: CASSLGTGTGLYGYTF
D gene: TRBD1
clone size: -
J gene: TRBJ1-2
V gene: TRBV5-1

CDR3 DNA: TGTGCCAGCAGCCCTAGCGTCTACGGTAAAGAGACCCAGTACTTC
CDR3 protein: CASSPSVYGKETQYF
D gene: -
clone size: -
J gene: TRBJ2-5
V gene: TRBV25-1

CDR3 DNA: TGTGCCAGCTCACCACAACCCCAGCGTCGCGGGGAGCTGTTTTTT
CDR3 protein: CASSPQPQRRGELFF
D gene: -
clone size: -
J gene: TRBJ2-2
V gene: TRBV18

CDR3 DNA: TGTGCCAGCAGTGAAAATTATCACGGGGAGACCCAGTACTTC
CDR3 protein: CASSENYHGETQYF
D gene: -
clone size: -
J gene: TRBJ2-5
V gene: TRBV6-1

CDR3 DNA: TGTGCCAGCAGCTTAAGAGCGGGGAACACAGATACGCAGTATTTT
CDR3 protein: CASSLRAGNTDTQYF
D gene: TRBD2
clone size: -
J gene: TRBJ2-3
V gene: TRBV7-9

CDR3 DNA: TGTGCCACCAGCAGATTGAGACTAGCCGGAGAGGAGACCCAGTACTTC
CDR3 protein: CATSRLRLAGEETQYF
D gene: TRBD2
clone size: -
J gene: TRBJ2-5
V gene: TRBV15

CDR3 DNA: TGTGCCAGCAGCTTAAGGAGCGGGACATTCTATGGCTACACCTTC
CDR3 protein: CASSLRSGTFYGYTF
D gene: -
clone size: -
J gene: TRBJ1-2
V gene: TRBV11-2